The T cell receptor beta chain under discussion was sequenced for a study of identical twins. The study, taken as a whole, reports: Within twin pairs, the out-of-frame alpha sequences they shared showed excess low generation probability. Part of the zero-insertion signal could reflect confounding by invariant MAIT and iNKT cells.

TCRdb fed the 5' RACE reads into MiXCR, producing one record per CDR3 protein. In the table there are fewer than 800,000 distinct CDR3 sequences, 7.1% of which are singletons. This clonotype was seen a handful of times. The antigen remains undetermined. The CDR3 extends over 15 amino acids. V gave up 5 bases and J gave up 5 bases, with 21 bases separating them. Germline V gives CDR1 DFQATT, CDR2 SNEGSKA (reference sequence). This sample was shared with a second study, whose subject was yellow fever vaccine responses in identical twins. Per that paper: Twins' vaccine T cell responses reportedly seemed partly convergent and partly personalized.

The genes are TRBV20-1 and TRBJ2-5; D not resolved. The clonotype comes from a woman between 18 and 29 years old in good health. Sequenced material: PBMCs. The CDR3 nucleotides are TGCAGTGCTCAGGACCCGGATAGGTTCGAGGAGACCCAGTACTTC. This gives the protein CSAQDPDRFEETQYF.